This T cell receptor beta chain was found in a study of post-analysis software for immune sequencing data. Study observations and caveats: Strong co-clustering by F measure was evident for samples that had been prepared in the same batch.

Details on this clonotype: The target antigen is unknown.

Prepared libraries of TCR beta cDNA carried unique molecular identifiers. Between about 1 and 11 million T cells gave rise to around 500,000 cDNA molecules. TCRdb ran MiXCR on the PCR reads and lists one entry per CDR3 protein. The sample lists a few hundred thousand distinct CDR3 sequences, about a third occurring once. The sample comprised blood. This TCR derives from a girl between 10 and 17 years old with multiple sclerosis.

The CDR3 DNA follows: TGTGCCAGCAGTTTAGTCGACGCGGAATACGAGCAGTACTTC. Protein product: CASSLVDAEYEQYF. The chain recombines TRBV28 with TRBJ2-7; D call uncertain. CDR1 is MDHEN and CDR2 is SYDVKM in the germline V gene. The CDR3 has 14 residues. The germline V and J ends were trimmed by 2 bases and 4 bases, with 12 bases remaining between them.